This T cell receptor beta chain is drawn from a study of shared clonotypes between healthy human individuals. Study context: Three plates were used per donor for CD4 naive, three for CD4 memory, two for CD8 naive and one for CD8 memory.

Negatively enriched CD4+ T cells were divided by CD45RA into naive and memory. The CDR3 totals 17 residues. Per germline, CDR1 SGHAT and CDR2 FQDESV (reference sequence). V lost 1 base and J lost 2; bases outside the gene matches: 8. Study conclusions and caveats: Relative to their counterparts shared across all four donors, non-shared clonotypes exhibited diminished generation probabilities.

Comment on this clone: Its antigen is as yet unknown.

Original data processing: ImmunoSEQ sequences covered only the junction and lacked quality scores; filtering therefore differed. Profiling relied on immunoSEQ multiplex PCR, and the TCRdb table lists in-frame clones only, not all of them. V and J calls and clone size follow that table, whereas D and trimming were derived from the DNA. The sample carries 170,000 or so clones, around 63% recorded once. The J gene is TRBJ2-3, the V gene TRBV11-1; 8 bases fit TRBD1. The TCR originated in a man aged 30 to 39 in good health. Sequenced sample: memory CD4+ T cells sorted from blood. As to subset: CD45RA-negative fraction. CDR3 sequence: CASSLEDRVTYTDTQYF. The CDR3 region has the DNA TGTGCCAGCAGCTTAGAGGACAGGGTGACATACACAGATACGCAGTATTTT. The full variable domain, rest sourced from reference TRBV11-1 and TRBJ2-3, is EAEVAQSPRYKITEKSQAVAFWCDPISGHATLYWYRQILGQGPELLVQFQDESVVDDSQLPKDRFSAERLKGVDSTLKIQPAELGDSAMYLCASSLEDRVTYTDTQYFGPGTRLTVL.